This T cell receptor beta chain was obtained from a study of cytomegalovirus exposure and HLA in healthy donors. Study-wide results and limits: What a later analysis reportedly showed was that an Asian-associated ancestry cluster had fewer N-insertions than the approximately 700-donor mean. The later analysis indicated that the majority of CMV-associated TCR beta chains appeared HLA-restricted. It is likely that the observed cluster of highly shared sequence variants was a sequencing artifact.

Germline V gene lookup returns CDR1 SGHRS and CDR2 YFSETQ. V shed 6 bases, J shed 7 bases, and the junction held 13 bases outside the gene matches. CDR3 size: 15 residues. Researchers ran the PCR with 60 Vbeta and 13 Jbeta primers. Sequenced by immunoSEQ multiplex PCR; TCRdb stores in-frame clones only, minus some. This sample has more than 65,000 clones; roughly two thirds occur once, and the top ten carry 6.5% to 7.5%. In nominal health when sampled, donors likely had unrecorded immune exposures nonetheless. In this sample, this clone turned up once. What it binds is unknown. This TCR derives from a woman in her 50s in good health and CMV-seropositive. Input material: PBMCs. The rearrangement joins TRBV5-1 to TRBJ1-2; 9 bases are a match to TRBD1. The CDR3 DNA is TGCGCCAGCACCACAGACGGACAGGGGAGAGGTGGCTACACCTTC. It codes for CASTTDGQGRGGYTF.